This T cell receptor beta chain was recorded in a study of patients and donors after allogeneic stem cell transplantation. Using its own MiXCR run on the RT-PCR reads, TCRdb lists one record per CDR3 protein. The data contain approximately 27,000 distinct CDR3 sequences, approximately 8.8% of them seen just once; the ten biggest clones take up 45% to 60%. Per the germline V gene, CDR1 is DFQATT and CDR2 is SNEGSKA (reference sequence). The CDR3 covers 13 residues. V dropped 5 bases and J dropped 5; count of bases not matched to a gene: 6. Many counts were recorded for this clonotype. Sequencing was performed on blood, either unsorted or a sorted T cell fraction (not recorded which). The gene calls are TRBV20-1 and TRBJ2-7, with 10 bases that match TRBD1. The TCR was taken from a human donor who was either an allogeneic HSCT recipient or a stem cell or donor lymphocyte infusion donor (not recorded which). It is not recorded whose cells these are; they may come from a transplant donor. The CDR3 DNA reads TGCAGTGCTTCCGACAGGGGGCTACACGAGCAGTACTTC. As protein: CSASDRGLHEQYF.